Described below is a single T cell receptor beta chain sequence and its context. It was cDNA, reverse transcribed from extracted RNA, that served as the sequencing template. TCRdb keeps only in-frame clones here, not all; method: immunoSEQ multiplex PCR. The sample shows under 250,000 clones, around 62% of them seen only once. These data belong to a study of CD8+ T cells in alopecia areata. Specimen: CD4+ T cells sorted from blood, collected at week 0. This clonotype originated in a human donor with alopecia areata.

The CDR3 DNA sequence: TGCGCCAGCAGCCACGGGTTAGGGCCCCAGCATTTT. This encodes CASSHGLGPQHF. The chain recombines TRBV4-1 with TRBJ1-5; no clear D. This CDR3 is built from 12 residues. With 3 bases removed from V and 9 bases from J, the gap between germline ends came to 9 bases. Germline CDR1 and CDR2: MGHRA and YSYEKL.